This section outlines one T cell receptor (beta chain) sequence together with its context. Its antigen is as yet unknown. The data originate from a study of OX40 agonist ivuxolimab in advanced cancers. Findings of the study overall: Expanded clones belonging to CD8+ T cells outnumbered, on average, those of CD4+. Certain nonresponders likewise exhibited a low normalized T-cell clonal expansion.

The method was immunoSEQ multiplex PCR; TCRdb's version includes in-frame clones alone and lacks a portion of them. The sample contains 50,000 to 60,000 clones, 82% of which appear only once. Germline values: CDR1 GTSNPN, CDR2 SVGIG (reference sequence). The V and J ends lost 5 bases and 5 bases respectively, with 15 bases between them. The CDR3 has 13 amino acids. Source: CD4+ or CD8+ T cells sorted from blood, taken in a trial of the OX40 agonist ivuxolimab. J is TRBJ1-2 and V is TRBV30; possibly TRBD1 for D (6 bases). This TCR derives from an adult with an advanced solid tumor such as melanoma, head and neck, liver or kidney cancer. The chain's CDR3 is CAWGGRTGYGYTF. The CDR3 DNA reads TGTGCCTGGGGGGGGCGAACAGGGTATGGCTACACCTTC.